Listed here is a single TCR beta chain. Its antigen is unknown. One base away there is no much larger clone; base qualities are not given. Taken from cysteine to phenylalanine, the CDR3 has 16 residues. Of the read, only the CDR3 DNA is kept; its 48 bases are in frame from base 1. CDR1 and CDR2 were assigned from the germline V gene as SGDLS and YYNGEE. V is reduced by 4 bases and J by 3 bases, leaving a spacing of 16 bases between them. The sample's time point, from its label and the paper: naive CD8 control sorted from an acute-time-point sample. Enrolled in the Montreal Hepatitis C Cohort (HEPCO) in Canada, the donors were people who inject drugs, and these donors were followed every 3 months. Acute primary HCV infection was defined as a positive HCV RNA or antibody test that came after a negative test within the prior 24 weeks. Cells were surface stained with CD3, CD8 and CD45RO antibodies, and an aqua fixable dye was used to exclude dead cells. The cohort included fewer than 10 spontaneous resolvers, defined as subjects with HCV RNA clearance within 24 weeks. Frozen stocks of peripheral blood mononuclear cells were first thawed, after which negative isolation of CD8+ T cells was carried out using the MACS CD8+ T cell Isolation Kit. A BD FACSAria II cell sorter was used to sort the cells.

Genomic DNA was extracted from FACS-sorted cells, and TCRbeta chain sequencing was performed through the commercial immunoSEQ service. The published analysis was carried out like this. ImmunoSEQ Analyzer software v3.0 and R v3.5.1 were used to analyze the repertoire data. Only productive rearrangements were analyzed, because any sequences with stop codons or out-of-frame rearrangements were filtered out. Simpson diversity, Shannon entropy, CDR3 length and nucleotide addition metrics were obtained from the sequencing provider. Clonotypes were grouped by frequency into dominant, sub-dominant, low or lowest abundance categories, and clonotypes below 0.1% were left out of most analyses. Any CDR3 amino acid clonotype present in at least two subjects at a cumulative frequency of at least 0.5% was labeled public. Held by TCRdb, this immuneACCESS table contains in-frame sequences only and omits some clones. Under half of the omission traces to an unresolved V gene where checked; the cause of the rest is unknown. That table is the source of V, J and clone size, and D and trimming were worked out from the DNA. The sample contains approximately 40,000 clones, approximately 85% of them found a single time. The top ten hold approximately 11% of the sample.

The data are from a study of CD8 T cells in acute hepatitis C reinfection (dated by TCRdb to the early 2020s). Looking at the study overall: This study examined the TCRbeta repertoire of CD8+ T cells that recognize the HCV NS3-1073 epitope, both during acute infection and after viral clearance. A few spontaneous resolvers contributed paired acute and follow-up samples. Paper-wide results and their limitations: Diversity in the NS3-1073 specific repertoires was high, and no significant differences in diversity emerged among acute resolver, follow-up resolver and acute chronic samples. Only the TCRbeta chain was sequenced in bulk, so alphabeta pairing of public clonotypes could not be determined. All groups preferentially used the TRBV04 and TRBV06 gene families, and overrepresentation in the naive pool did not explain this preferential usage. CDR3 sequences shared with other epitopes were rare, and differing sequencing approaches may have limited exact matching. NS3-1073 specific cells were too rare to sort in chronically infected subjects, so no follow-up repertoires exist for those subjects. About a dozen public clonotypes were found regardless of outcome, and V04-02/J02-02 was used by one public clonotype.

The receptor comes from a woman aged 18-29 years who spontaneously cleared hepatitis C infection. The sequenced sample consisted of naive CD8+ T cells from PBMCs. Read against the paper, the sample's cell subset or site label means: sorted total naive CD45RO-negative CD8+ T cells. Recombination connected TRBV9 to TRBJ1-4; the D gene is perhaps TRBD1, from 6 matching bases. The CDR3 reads CASSPPPQGPNEKLFF. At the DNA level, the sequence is TGTGCCAGCAGCCCTCCCCCACAGGGTCCTAATGAAAAACTGTTTTTT. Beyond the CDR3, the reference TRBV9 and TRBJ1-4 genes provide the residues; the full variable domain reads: DSGVTQTPKHLITATGQRVTLRCSPRSGDLSVYWYQQSLDQGLQFLIQYYNGEERAKGNILERFSAQQFPDLHSELNLSSLELGDSALYFCASSPPPQGPNEKLFFGSGTQLSVL.